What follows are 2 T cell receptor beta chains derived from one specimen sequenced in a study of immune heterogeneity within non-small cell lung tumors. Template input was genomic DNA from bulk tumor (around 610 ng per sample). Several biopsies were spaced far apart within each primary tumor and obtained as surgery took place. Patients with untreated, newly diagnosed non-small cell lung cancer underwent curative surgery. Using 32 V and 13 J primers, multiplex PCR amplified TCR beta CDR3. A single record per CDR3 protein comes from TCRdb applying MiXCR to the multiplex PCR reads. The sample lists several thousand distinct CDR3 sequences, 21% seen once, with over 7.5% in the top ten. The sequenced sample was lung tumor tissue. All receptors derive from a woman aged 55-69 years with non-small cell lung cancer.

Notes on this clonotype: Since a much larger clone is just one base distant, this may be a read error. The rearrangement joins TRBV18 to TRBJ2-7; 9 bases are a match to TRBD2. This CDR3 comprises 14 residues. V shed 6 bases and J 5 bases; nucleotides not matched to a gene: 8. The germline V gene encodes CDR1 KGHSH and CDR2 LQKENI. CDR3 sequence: CASSLGVAGDEQYF. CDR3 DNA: TGTGCCAGCTCGTTGGGAGTAGCGGGAGACGAGCAGTACTTC.

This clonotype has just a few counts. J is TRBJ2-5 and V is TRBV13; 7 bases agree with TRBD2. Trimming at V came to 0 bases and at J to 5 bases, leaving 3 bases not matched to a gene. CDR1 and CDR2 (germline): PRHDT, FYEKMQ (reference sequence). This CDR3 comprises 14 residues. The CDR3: CASSLGPGGETQYF. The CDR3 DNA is TGTGCCAGCAGCTTAGGACCGGGGGGTGAGACCCAGTACTTC.